A selection of T cell receptor beta chains follows, all from one sample in a study of regulatory and conventional T cells in RAG deficiency. Here immunoSEQ multiplex PCR was the method, and the copy in TCRdb shows in-frame clones only, minus some. The data contain 25,000 to 35,000 clones, more than 80% of them singletons. The sample also formed part of further work on regulatory T cells.

The sample taken for sequencing was CD8+ T cells sorted from blood. Receptors originate from a human donor in good health. CDR3s include the opening cysteine and the closing phenylalanine or tryptophan. Fields, in order: CDR3 protein, V gene, J gene, clone size. Rows may omit the clone size; those that give it use once, few, many or a size class.

CASSPEGGGNQPQHF	TRBV18	TRBJ1-5	.
CASTPAPGTYEQYF	TRBV7-3	TRBJ2-7	.
CASSLTREIRPQHF	TRBV28	TRBJ1-5	.
CASSPSLLSVHEQFF	TRBV27	TRBJ2-1	once
CASSVAPGPTVYEQYF	TRBV11-2	TRBJ2-7	.
CASRTDSRNTEAFF	TRBV28	TRBJ1-1	.
CASSPKPGLAVFNEQFF	TRBV9	TRBJ2-1	.
CASSQDGGQGLYSNQPQHF	TRBV4-1	TRBJ1-5	.
CASSFSGRANEQFF	TRBV7-2	TRBJ2-1	.
CASRAGTSGGTYNEQFF	TRBV9	TRBJ2-1	.
CSVVGGRPEEQYF	TRBV29-1	TRBJ2-7	.
CASSQGGGKTQYF	TRBV4-1	TRBJ2-3	.
CASSPSLGTSGKERETQYF	TRBV18	TRBJ2-5	.
CASSQGRVEANEQFF	TRBV21-1	TRBJ2-1	.
CASSSLAGETQYF	TRBV6-5	TRBJ2-5	.
CASSPGLAVYEQYF	TRBV5-1	TRBJ2-7	.
CASSPPIGQETQYF	TRBV18	TRBJ2-5	.
CASSYSTGGGLYGYTF	TRBV6-5	TRBJ1-2	few
CASSFSSGPYSGANVLTF	TRBV5-6	TRBJ2-6	.
CASSQDVGALDNEQFF	TRBV4-1	TRBJ2-1	.
CASSLSEGTDVEKLFF	TRBV7-3	TRBJ1-4	.
CASSPIRAGGGFYEQYF	TRBV28	TRBJ2-7	.
CASSSHLSGGLWETQYF	TRBV13	TRBJ2-5	.
CASEQPGRETQYF	TRBV2	TRBJ2-5	.
CASSLQGVPYEQYF	TRBV13	TRBJ2-7	.
CASSQDSGSTGELFF	TRBV4-1	TRBJ2-2	.
CASSFRTQETQYF	TRBV7-2	TRBJ2-5	.
CASSLGQPNSPLHF	TRBV7-4	TRBJ1-6	once
CASSYSPDTEAFF	TRBV6-6	TRBJ1-1	.
CASSFGWDREFSTDTQYF	TRBV28	TRBJ2-3	.
CASSVWGRGNTEAFF	TRBV19	TRBJ1-1	.
CASSPGTPNTEAFF	TRBV6-5	TRBJ1-1	.
CASSERTRQYDQPQHF	TRBV19	TRBJ1-5	.
CASSPRGAADTQYF	TRBV7-8	TRBJ2-3	.
CASSIGGGPGELFF	TRBV19	TRBJ2-2	once
CASTGGWGGYTF	TRBV5-1	TRBJ1-2	.
CASSQKSDRGNEKLFF	TRBV4-1	TRBJ1-4	.
CASSLLTGELFF	TRBV11-2	TRBJ2-2	.
CAHLGGGTTDTQYF	TRBV27	TRBJ2-3	.
CASSLGRTSSYEQYF	TRBV7-8	TRBJ2-7	once
CASSEPQGPSPYEQYF	TRBV2	TRBJ2-7	.
CASSISTGYTEAFF	TRBV19	TRBJ1-1	few
CASSSTENTEAFF	TRBV13	TRBJ1-1	.
CASTNPGQGGAGELFF	TRBV11-2	TRBJ2-2	.
CASSPPLKGEAFF	TRBV19	TRBJ1-1	.
CASSVRGEWVGDEQFF	TRBV9	TRBJ2-1	once
CASSRGRSPHGYTF	TRBV6-6	TRBJ1-2	.
CASSVDGTSGANVLTF	TRBV6-1	TRBJ2-6	.
CASSLDIGRVADTQYF	TRBV27	TRBJ2-3	.